The following is a TCR beta chain sequence with its context. Antigen unknown. This record belongs to a study of shared clonotypes between healthy human individuals. Study-level results: There were few donors, and this limited the genetic and exposure-history diversity represented.

The table came from immunoSEQ multiplex PCR; TCRdb's copy has only in-frame clones and leaves some out. The sample has hundreds of thousands of clones, 76% seen once; the top ten hold under 15%. This CDR3 is built from 16 residues. Germline assignment: CDR1 MDHEN and CDR2 SYDVKM. Trimming shortened V by 6 bases and J by 4 bases, and 20 bases separated the two germline ends. Input material: PBMCs. The origin of this receptor is a woman aged 40 to 50 in good health. Some clones in this sample may be carry-over from other donors' samples. The chain combines TRBV28 with TRBJ2-3, with no clear D. Written as DNA, the CDR3 is TGTGCCAGCAGCACCCCATCCGGAGCCCTCCCAGATACGCAGTATTTT. This translates into CASSTPSGALPDTQYF.